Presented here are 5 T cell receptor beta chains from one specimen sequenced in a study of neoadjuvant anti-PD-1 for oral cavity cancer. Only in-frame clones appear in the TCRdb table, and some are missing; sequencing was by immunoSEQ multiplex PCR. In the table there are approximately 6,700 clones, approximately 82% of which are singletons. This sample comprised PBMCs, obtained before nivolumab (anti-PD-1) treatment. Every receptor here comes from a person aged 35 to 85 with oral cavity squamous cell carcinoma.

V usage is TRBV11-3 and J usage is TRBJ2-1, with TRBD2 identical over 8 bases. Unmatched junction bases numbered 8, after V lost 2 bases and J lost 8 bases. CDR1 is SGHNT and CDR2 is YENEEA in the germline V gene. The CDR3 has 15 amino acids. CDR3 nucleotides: TGTGCCAGCAGCTTATCCGGGGGGGCCGTCTATGAGCAGTTCTTC. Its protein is CASSLSGGAVYEQFF.

This CDR3 is CASSLLSSEENIQYF. The CDR3 DNA sequence: TGTGCCAGCAGCTTGTTATCGTCAGAAGAAAACATTCAGTACTTC. The chain combines TRBV5-6 with TRBJ2-4, with D uncertain. CDR1 and CDR2 (germline): SGHDT, YYEEEE. Trimming took off 1 base at V and 5 bases at J, with 13 bases between the two ends. The CDR3 is made up of 15 amino acids.

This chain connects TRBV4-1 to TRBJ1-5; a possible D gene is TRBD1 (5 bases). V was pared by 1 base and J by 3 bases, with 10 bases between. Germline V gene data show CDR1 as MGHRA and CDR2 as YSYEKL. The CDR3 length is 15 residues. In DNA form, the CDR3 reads TGCGCCAGCAGCCAAGGTTCAGGGCTCAATCAGCCCCAGCATTTT. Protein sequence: CASSQGSGLNQPQHF.

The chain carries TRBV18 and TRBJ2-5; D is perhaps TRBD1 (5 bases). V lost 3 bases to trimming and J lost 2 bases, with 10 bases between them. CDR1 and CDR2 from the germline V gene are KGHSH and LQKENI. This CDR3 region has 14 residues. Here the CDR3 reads CASSPNTGQETQYF. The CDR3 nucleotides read TGTGCCAGCTCACCTAACACAGGTCAAGAGACCCAGTACTTC.

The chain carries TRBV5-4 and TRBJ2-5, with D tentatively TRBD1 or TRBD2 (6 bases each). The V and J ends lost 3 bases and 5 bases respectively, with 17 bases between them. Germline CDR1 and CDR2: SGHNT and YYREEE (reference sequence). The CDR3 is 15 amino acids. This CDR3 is CASSWPGQGRETQYF. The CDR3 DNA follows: TGTGCCAGCAGCTGGCCCGGGCAGGGGAGGGAGACCCAGTACTTC.